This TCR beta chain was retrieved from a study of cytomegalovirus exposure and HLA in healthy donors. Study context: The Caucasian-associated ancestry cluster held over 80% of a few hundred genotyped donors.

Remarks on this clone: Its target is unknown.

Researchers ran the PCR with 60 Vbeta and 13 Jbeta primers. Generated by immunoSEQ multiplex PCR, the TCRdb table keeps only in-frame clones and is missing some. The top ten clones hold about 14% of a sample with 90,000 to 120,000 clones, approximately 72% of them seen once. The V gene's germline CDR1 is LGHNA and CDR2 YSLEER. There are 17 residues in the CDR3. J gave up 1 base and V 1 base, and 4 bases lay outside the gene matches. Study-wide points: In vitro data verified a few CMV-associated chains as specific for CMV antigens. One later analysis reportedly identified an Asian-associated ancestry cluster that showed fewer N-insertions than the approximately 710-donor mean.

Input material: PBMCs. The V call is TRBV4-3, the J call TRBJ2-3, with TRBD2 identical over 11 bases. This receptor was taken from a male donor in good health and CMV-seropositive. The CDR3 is CASSQASSGGGTDTQYF. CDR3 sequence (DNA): TGCGCCAGCAGCCAAGCAAGTAGCGGGGGGGGCACAGATACGCAGTATTTT.